This passage covers 26 T cell receptor beta chains from one sample sequenced in a study of blood T cells in healthy people across ages. A second PCR, run for roughly 7 to 12 cycles, used a sample-barcoded 5' primer plus a J-beta primer mix. TCRdb reanalysed the 5' RACE reads using MiXCR and keeps one entry per CDR3 protein. The top ten clones hold roughly 15% of a sample with fewer than 800,000 distinct CDR3 sequences, around 32% of them seen once. The specimen was blood. Receptors originate from a woman older than 75 in good health.

The CDR3 region is CAWSVEAREQYF. In DNA form, the CDR3 reads TGTGCCTGGAGTGTAGAAGCTCGCGAGCAGTACTTC. The chain carries TRBV30 and TRBJ2-7; D gene ambiguous. The CDR3 has 12 amino acids. Germline V gene data show CDR1 as GTSNPN and CDR2 as SVGIG (reference sequence). V was cut by 0 bases and J by 6 bases, with 9 bases left in between.

There are many counts of this clonotype. V gene TRBV28 combines with J gene TRBJ2-3; TRBD2 matches 8 bases. The CDR3 is made up of 14 amino acids. Germline CDR1 MDHEN, CDR2 SYDVKM. The CDR3 region is CVTGGLMGTDTQYF. The CDR3, as DNA: TGTGTGACGGGGGGGCTTATGGGGACAGATACGCAGTATTTT.

This clonotype was seen repeatedly, ten times or more. The gene calls are TRBV5-1 and TRBJ2-5; 14 positions match TRBD2. J was trimmed by 4 bases and V by 3 bases; bases with no gene match: 2. The CDR3 sequence is 15 residues long. CDR1 is SGHRS and CDR2 is YFSETQ in the germline V gene. The CDR3 DNA follows: TGCGCCAGCAGCTCGGGACTAGCGGGGGCAGAGACCCAGTACTTC. It codes for CASSSGLAGAETQYF.

V and J are TRBV5-1 and TRBJ2-4; 13 bases agree with TRBD2. The better agreement between TRBJ2-7 and the DNA end casts doubt on the J call. The CDR3 covers 15 residues. CDR1 is SGHRS, CDR2 YFSETQ, per germline. The CDR3 sequence is CASSPGLAGEREQYF. The CDR3 coding sequence is TGCGCCAGCAGCCCCGGACTAGCGGGGGAGCGCGAGCAGTACTTC.

This clonotype has ten or more counts. The chain combines TRBV30 with TRBJ2-1, with 10 nucleotides matching TRBD2. Germline CDR1 reads GTSNPN; CDR2 reads SVGIG (reference sequence). CDR3 size: 17 residues. The trim removed 0 bases at V and 4 bases at J, leaving 9 bases unmatched. The chain's CDR3 is CAWSVAAGGPKYNEQFF. The CDR3 bases are TGTGCCTGGAGTGTGGCAGCGGGGGGGCCAAAGTACAATGAGCAGTTCTTC.

About this clonotype: A much larger clonotype is one base distant, so this may be a read error. The CDR3 ends on some other residue instead of the conserved phenylalanine or tryptophan, so this is likely a read error. The chain recombines TRBV2 with TRBJ2-5; 7 bases are shared with TRBD1. The CDR3 is made up of 14 amino acids. The germline gives CDR1 SNHLY, CDR2 FYNNEI. V was pared by 6 bases and J by 2 bases, with 6 bases of the junction left unmatched. The CDR3 DNA follows: TGTGCCAGCAGAAAGGGGGCAGGACAAGAGACCCAGTACCTC. This translates into CASRKGAGQETQYL.

This clonotype occurred a few times. The rearrangement joins TRBV27 to TRBJ2-2; D is uncertain. The CDR3 loop spans 15 amino acids. V was pared by 5 bases and J by 4 bases, with 14 bases between. CDR1 MNHEY and CDR2 SMNVEV come from the germline V gene (reference sequence). The CDR3 spells CASSPSGYSTGELFF. The DNA of the CDR3 is TGTGCCAGCAGTCCCTCCGGGTATAGCACCGGGGAGCTGTTTTTT.

CDR3 sequence reads: CASSLTRRDEQYF. CDR3 coding DNA: TGTGCCAGCAGCTTAACTCGACGGGACGAGCAGTACTTC. The chain joins TRBV7-3 to TRBJ2-7; D is unresolved. Germline V lookup: CDR1 SGHTA, CDR2 FQGTGA. CDR3 length: 13 residues. Trimming took off 0 bases at V and 5 bases at J, with 8 bases between the two ends.

This clonotype was picked up many times. This chain connects TRBV6-2 or TRBV6-3 to TRBJ1-1; a possible D gene is TRBD1 (6 bases). CDR3 length: 17 residues. Per the germline V gene, CDR1 is MNHEY and CDR2 is SVGEGT. Trimming took 6 bases from V and 5 from J, leaving 25 bases between them. The CDR3 DNA reads as TGTGCCAGCAGCAATTCGAGGGGTCAGGGGAGATGGACTGAAGCTTTCTTT. Amino acids: CASSNSRGQGRWTEAFF.

The CDR3 loop reads CASSFNLGTGSTEAFF. The CDR3 DNA reads TGTGCCAGCAGTTTTAATCTCGGGACAGGGTCGACTGAAGCTTTCTTT. This rearrangement joins TRBV12-3 or TRBV12-4 to TRBJ1-1; TRBD1 matches at 9 bases. The V gene end was trimmed by 3 bases and the J gene end by 5 bases; junction bases not matched to a gene: 10. The CDR3 spans 16 residues.

A remark on this clonotype: Given a much more abundant clone one base away, this may be a read error. The V gene is TRBV10-3, the J gene TRBJ1-3, with 9 bases aligning to TRBD1. The CDR3 spans 14 residues. V lost 5 bases to trimming and J lost 9 bases; unmatched junction nucleotides: 8. Germline assignment: CDR1 ENHRY and CDR2 SYGVKD. The CDR3 region has the DNA TGTGCCATCAGTTACAGGGGGCTTGGGGGCACCATATATTTT. Its translation is CAISYRGLGGTIYF.

This clonotype occurred once. CDR3 protein: CASSQVAGGPHEQYF. CDR3 sequence (DNA): TGTGCCAGCAGCCAAGTAGCGGGGGGGCCGCACGAGCAGTACTTC. This sequence joins TRBV28 and TRBJ2-7; 11 positions agree with TRBD2. Germline V gives CDR1 MDHEN, CDR2 SYDVKM. The V gene end was trimmed by 6 bases and the J gene end by 5 bases; junction bases not matched to a gene: 9. The CDR3 extends over 15 amino acids.

To note about this clonotype: Given a much more abundant clone one base away, this may be a read error. The CDR3 reads CASSLFVVGTGDEKLFF. The CDR3 nucleotides are TGTGCCAGCAGCTTATTCGTTGTGGGGACAGGAGATGAAAAACTGTTTTTT. The chain links TRBV7-2 to TRBJ1-4; 8 positions agree with TRBD1. After removal of 2 bases from V and 6 bases from J, the junction contained 11 bases not matched to a gene. CDR1 is SGHTA, CDR2 FQGNSA, per germline. The CDR3 is 17 amino acids.

The gene calls are TRBV7-2 and TRBJ2-3; 13 bases agree with TRBD2. The CDR3 loop spans 16 amino acids. CDR1 and CDR2 from the germline V gene are SGHTA and FQGNSA. Losses at the gene ends were 5 bases for V and 2 bases for J; bases not matched to a gene: 4. The CDR3 DNA reads as TGTGCCAGCAGCGCGACTAGCGGGGGGACCACAGATACGCAGTATTTT. It encodes CASSATSGGTTDTQYF.

This chain uses TRBV7-3 with TRBJ2-3; tentative D call: TRBD2 (6 bases). Trimming cost V 5 bases and J 4 bases, with 13 bases left between them. The CDR3 contains 14 residues. Germline V gives CDR1 SGHTA, CDR2 FQGTGA. CDR3 sequence reads: CASSRIASADTQYF. The CDR3 bases are TGTGCCAGCAGCCGGATAGCTAGCGCAGATACGCAGTATTTT.

This clonotype was observed at least ten times. As DNA, the CDR3 is TGTGCCATCCGCGGGACAGGGGATCACGGGGAGCTGTTTTTT. Amino acid sequence: CAIRGTGDHGELFF. This chain links TRBV10-3 with TRBJ2-2; 10 bases are shared with TRBD1. There are 14 residues in the CDR3. V shed 8 bases, J shed 7 bases, and the junction held 7 bases outside the gene matches. Looked up from germline, CDR1 is ENHRY and CDR2 is SYGVKD.

This clonotype has more than one count but fewer than ten. The chain employs TRBV5-1 and TRBJ1-1; D possibly corresponds to TRBD1 (6 bases). Trimming cost V 1 base and J 0 bases, with 13 bases left between them. Germline CDR1 and CDR2: SGHRS and YFSETQ. The CDR3 length is 16 residues. CDR3 amino acids: CASSLPSGALNTEAFF. CDR3 nucleotide sequence: TGCGCCAGCAGCTTGCCGTCAGGGGCCTTGAACACTGAAGCTTTCTTT.

This clonotype showed up just a few times. The chain is built from TRBV20-1 and TRBJ1-1; a weak D match, TRBD1 (5 bases). The CDR3 contains 12 residues. Trimming stripped 2 bases from V and 7 bases from J, with 11 bases between. Germline loops: CDR1 DFQATT, CDR2 SNEGSKA (reference sequence). The CDR3 is CSARSGGSEAFF. The CDR3 DNA follows: TGCAGTGCTAGATCTGGGGGTAGTGAAGCTTTCTTT.

This chain joins TRBV12-3 or TRBV12-4 and TRBJ1-1, with D unclear. The germline V and J ends were trimmed by 5 bases and 1 base, with 11 bases remaining between them. CDR3 size: 14 residues. CDR3 nucleotide sequence: TGTGCCAGCAGTAACCGGGGAAGGAACACTGAAGCTTTCTTT. Protein sequence: CASSNRGRNTEAFF.

This chain joins TRBV29-1 and TRBJ2-1; 10 bases agree with TRBD2. The germline V gene encodes CDR1 SQVTM and CDR2 ANQGSEA. The CDR3 covers 14 residues. Germline trimming cut 5 bases from V and 8 bases from J; bases unmatched to any gene: 9. CDR3 amino acids: CSVRLAGEEDEQFF. The CDR3, as DNA: TGCAGCGTTCGGCTAGCGGGAGAGGAAGATGAGCAGTTCTTC.

The chain uses TRBV6-6 and TRBJ2-1; the D gene could be TRBD1 or TRBD2 (5 bases each). Germline CDR1 and CDR2: MNHNY and SVGAGI (reference sequence). V dropped 7 bases and J dropped 13 bases, with 23 bases sitting between them. The length of the CDR3 is 14 residues. CDR3 coding DNA: TGTGCCAGCACCTCGGGGCGAGCGTTGGAGACCCAGTTCTTC. It codes for CASTSGRALETQFF.

The rearrangement uses TRBV5-1 and TRBJ2-3; TRBD2 agrees at 10 bases. Trimming at V came to 4 bases and at J to 0 bases, leaving 2 bases not matched to a gene. The CDR3 spans 15 residues. Per germline, CDR1 SGHRS and CDR2 YFSETQ. CDR3 sequence reads: CASSILAGSTDTQYF. As DNA, the CDR3 is TGCGCCAGCAGCATACTAGCGGGGAGCACAGATACGCAGTATTTT.

There are many counts of this clonotype. The J gene is TRBJ1-5, the V gene TRBV12-3 or TRBV12-4, with D possibly TRBD1 on 6 matching bases. V dropped 6 bases and J dropped 9 bases, with 21 bases sitting between them. CDR3 length: 15 residues. The CDR3 DNA is TGTGCCAGCAGCCCGGGGGGCGGGAAAGGGGGGCCCCAGCATTTT. Amino acids: CASSPGGGKGGPQHF.

The table lists this clonotype with many counts. The rearrangement links TRBV28 to TRBJ2-5; a weak D match, TRBD1 (7 bases). The CDR3 runs 16 residues. The germline gives CDR1 MDHEN, CDR2 SYDVKM. The germline V and J ends were trimmed by 4 bases and 2 bases, with 17 bases remaining between them. CDR3 DNA: TGTGCCAGCAGTTCTTACAGGGGACTCAAGCAAGAGACCCAGTACTTC. Translating it yields CASSSYRGLKQETQYF.

This chain links TRBV20-1 with TRBJ2-7; D may be TRBD1 or TRBD2 (5 bases each). Trimming shortened V by 7 bases and J by 0 bases, and 19 bases separated the two germline ends. Germline-derived CDR1 and CDR2 are DFQATT and SNEGSKA (reference sequence). The CDR3 contains 15 residues. The CDR3 region is CSDEAPGRSSYEQYF. Here the CDR3 DNA reads TGCAGTGACGAAGCTCCGGGACGGAGCTCCTACGAGCAGTACTTC.

In this sample, this clonotype turned up a few times. The chain uses TRBV6-5 and TRBJ2-2, with D perhaps TRBD1 or TRBD2 (5 bases each). This CDR3 region has 16 residues. V shed 7 bases and J shed 7 bases, with 22 bases lying between them. Germline V lookup: CDR1 MNHEY, CDR2 SVGAGI. This CDR3 reads CASTKRRTRDGGELFF. DNA for the CDR3: TGTGCCAGCACCAAACGGCGGACCCGGGACGGCGGGGAGCTGTTTTTT.